The present entry profiles one T cell receptor (beta chain) with its context. Its antigen is not known. The data were taken from a study of beta chain features in type 1 diabetes. Overall study context: All samples combined gave roughly 110,000,000 sorted cells for examination. Study-wide results and caveats: The VDJ junctions of type 1 diabetes patients carried fewer insertions and more deletions.

V trimming: 2 bases; J trimming: 8 bases; junction bases outside the gene matches: 8. CDR3 length: 15 amino acids. CDR1 and CDR2 (germline): WSHSY, SAAADI. Isolated RNA was reverse transcribed in full, so expressed TCRB transcripts were sequenced. Profiling relied on immunoSEQ multiplex PCR, and the TCRdb table lists in-frame clones only, not all of them. The sample has around 160,000 clones, about 50% seen once. The chain employs TRBV10-2 and TRBJ1-4; 7 bases fit TRBD1. The sequence came from a young man in good health. The sequenced sample was Tregs from blood. The CDR3 loop is CASSEATGLREKLFF. The CDR3 nucleotides read TGCGCCAGCAGTGAGGCGACAGGGTTGCGGGAAAAACTGTTTTTT.